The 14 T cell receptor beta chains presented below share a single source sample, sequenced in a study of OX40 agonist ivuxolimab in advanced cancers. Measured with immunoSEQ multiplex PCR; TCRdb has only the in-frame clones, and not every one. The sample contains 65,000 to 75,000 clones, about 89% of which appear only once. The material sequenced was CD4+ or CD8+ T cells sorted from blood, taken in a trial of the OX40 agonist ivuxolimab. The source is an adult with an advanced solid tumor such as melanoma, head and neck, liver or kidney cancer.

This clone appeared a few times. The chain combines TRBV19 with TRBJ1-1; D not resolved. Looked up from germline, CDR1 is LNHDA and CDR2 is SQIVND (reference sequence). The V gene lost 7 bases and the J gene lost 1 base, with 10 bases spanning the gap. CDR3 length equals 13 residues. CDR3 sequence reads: CASNRRENTEAFF. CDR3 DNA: TGTGCCAGTAACAGACGGGAGAACACTGAAGCTTTCTTT.

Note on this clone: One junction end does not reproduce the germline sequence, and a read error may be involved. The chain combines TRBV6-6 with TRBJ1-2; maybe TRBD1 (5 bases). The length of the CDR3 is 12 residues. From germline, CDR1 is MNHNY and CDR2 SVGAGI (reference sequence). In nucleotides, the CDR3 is TGTGCCAGCAGTGCACGGGAGGCAGCGGGGGACTTC. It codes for CASSAREAAGDF.

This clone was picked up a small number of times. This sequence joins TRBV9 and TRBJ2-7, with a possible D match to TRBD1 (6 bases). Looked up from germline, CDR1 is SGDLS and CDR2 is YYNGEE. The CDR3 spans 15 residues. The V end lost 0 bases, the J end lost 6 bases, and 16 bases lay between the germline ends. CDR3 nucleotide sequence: TGTGCCAGCAGCGTAGCTGGTGAGGGGGTCTCCGAGCAGTACTTC. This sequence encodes CASSVAGEGVSEQYF.

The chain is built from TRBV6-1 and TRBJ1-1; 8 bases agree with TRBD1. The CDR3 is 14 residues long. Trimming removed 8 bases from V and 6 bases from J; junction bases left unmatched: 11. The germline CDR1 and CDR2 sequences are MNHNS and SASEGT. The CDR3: CASVDRGGFSEAFF. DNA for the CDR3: TGTGCCAGCGTAGACAGGGGCGGGTTTTCTGAAGCTTTCTTT.

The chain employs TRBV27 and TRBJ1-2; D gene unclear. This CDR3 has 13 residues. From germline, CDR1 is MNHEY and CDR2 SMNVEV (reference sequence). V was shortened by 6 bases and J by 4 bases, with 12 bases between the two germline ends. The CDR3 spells CASRGSMAYGYTF. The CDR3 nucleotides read TGTGCCAGCAGAGGGTCCATGGCCTATGGCTACACCTTC.

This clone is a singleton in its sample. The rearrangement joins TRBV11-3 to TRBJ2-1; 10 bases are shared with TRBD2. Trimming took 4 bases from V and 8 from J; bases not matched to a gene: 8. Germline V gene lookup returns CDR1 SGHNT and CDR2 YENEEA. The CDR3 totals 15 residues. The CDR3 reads CASSYRTSGGDEQFF. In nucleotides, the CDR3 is TGTGCCAGCAGCTACCGGACTAGCGGTGGGGATGAGCAGTTCTTC. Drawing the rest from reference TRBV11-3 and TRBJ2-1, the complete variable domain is EAGVVQSPRYKIIEKKQPVAFWCNPISGHNTLYWYLQNLGQGPELLIRYENEEAVDDSQLPKDRFSAERLKGVDSTLKIQPAELGDSAVYLCASSYRTSGGDEQFFGPGTRLTVL.

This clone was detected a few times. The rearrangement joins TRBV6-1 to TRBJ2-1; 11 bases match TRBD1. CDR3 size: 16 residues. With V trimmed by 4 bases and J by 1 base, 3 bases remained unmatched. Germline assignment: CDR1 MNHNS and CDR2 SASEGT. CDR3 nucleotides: TGTGCCAGCAGTGGCGGACAGGGGGCTTCCTACAATGAGCAGTTCTTC. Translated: CASSGGQGASYNEQFF.

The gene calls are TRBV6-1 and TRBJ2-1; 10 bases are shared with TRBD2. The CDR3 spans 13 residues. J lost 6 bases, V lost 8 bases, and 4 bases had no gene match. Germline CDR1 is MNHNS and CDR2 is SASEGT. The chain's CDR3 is CASGASGSNEQFF. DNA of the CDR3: TGTGCCAGCGGGGCTAGCGGGAGCAATGAGCAGTTCTTC.

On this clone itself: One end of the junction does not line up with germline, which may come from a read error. The CDR3: CASSQEWGGNTEAFF. CDR3 nucleotides: TGCGCCAGCAGCCAAGAGTGGGGGGGGAACACTGAAGCTTTCTTT. The chain recombines TRBV7-9 with TRBJ1-1; possibly TRBD1 for D (5 bases). The CDR3 is made up of 15 amino acids. CDR1 SEHNR and CDR2 FQNEAQ come from the germline V gene (reference sequence).

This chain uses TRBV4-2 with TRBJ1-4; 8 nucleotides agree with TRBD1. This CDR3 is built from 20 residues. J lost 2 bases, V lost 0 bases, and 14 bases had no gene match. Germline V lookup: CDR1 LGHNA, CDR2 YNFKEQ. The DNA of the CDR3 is TGTGCCAGCAGCCAAGATCTCGGGGCGACAGGGGAGGGGACTAATGAAAAACTGTTTTTT. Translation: CASSQDLGATGEGTNEKLFF.

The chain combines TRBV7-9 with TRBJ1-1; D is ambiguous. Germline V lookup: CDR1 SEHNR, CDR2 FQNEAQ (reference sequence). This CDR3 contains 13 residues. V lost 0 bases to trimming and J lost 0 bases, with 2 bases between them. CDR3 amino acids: CASSLALNTEAFF. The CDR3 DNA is TGTGCCAGCAGCTTAGCACTGAACACTGAAGCTTTCTTT.

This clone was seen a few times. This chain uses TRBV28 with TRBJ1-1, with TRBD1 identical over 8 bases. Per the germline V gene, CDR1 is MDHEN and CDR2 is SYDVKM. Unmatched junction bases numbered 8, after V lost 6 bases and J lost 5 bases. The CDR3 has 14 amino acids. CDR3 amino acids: CASRSQGAGTEAFF. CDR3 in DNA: TGTGCCAGCAGGTCTCAGGGGGCAGGAACTGAAGCTTTCTTT. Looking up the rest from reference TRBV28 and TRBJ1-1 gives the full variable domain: DVKVTQSSRYLVKRTGEKVFLECVQDMDHENMFWYRQDPGLGLRLIYFSYDVKMKEKGDIPEGYSVSREKKERFSLILESASTNQTSMYLCASRSQGAGTEAFFGQGTRLTVV.

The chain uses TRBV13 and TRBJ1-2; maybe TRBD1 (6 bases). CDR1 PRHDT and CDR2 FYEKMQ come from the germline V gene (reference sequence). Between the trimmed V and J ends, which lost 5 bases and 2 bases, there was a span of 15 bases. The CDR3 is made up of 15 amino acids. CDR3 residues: CASSISGTPNYGYTF. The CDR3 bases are TGTGCCAGCAGCATTTCCGGGACACCGAACTATGGCTACACCTTC.

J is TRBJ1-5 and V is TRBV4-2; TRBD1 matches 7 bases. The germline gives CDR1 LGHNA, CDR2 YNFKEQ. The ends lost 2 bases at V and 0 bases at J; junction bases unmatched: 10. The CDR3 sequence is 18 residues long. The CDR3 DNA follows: TGTGCCAGCAGCCAAAACTATGACAGGGCTATTAGCAATCAGCCCCAGCATTTT. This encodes CASSQNYDRAISNQPQHF.